This T cell receptor (delta chain) was identified during a study of gamma-delta chains in newborns, infants, children. About the study: Polyclonal expansion of innate γδ T cells after birth follows microbial exposure.

The CDR3 loop spans 27 amino acids. Germline loops: CDR1 TSWWSYY, CDR2 QGS. V was pared by 2 bases and J by 0 bases, with 33 bases of the junction left unmatched. TCRdb re-called clones from the reads using CATT. The profile shows 4,000 to 5,000 delta-chain clones, roughly 39% of them singletons. The chain links TRDV1 to TRDJ1; 13 nucleotides line up with TRDD3. The sequenced sample consisted of blood. The source is a child who received the measles vaccine. CDR3 nucleotides: TGTGCTCTTGGGGAATGGGATCCCTCTTCCTACCGGTACTGGGGGATACGCCCGGTCCCTTACACCGATAAACTCATCTTT. It specifies CALGEWDPSSYRYWGIRPVPYTDKLIF.